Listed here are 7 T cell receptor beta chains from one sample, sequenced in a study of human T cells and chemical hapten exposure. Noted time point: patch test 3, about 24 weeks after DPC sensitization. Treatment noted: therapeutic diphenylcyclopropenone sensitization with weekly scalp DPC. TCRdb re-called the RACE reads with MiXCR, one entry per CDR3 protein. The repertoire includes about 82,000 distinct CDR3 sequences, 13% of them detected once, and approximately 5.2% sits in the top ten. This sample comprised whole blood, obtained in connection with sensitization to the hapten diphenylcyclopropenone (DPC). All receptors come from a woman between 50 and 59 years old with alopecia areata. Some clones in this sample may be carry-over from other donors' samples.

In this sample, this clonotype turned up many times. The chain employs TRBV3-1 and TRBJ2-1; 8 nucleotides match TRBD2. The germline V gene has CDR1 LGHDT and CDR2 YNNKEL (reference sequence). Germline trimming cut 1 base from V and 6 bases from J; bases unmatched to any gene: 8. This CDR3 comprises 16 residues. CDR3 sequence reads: CASSQVTSGRRNEQFF. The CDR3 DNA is TGTGCCAGCAGCCAAGTAACGAGCGGGAGACGCAATGAGCAGTTCTTC.

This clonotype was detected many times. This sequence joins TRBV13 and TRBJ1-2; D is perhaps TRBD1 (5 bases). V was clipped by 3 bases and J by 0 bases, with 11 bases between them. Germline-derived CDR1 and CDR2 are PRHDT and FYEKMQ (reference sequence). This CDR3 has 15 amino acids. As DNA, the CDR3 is TGTGCCAGCAGCTTTTATGACAGAGCTAACTATGGCTACACCTTC. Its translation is CASSFYDRANYGYTF.

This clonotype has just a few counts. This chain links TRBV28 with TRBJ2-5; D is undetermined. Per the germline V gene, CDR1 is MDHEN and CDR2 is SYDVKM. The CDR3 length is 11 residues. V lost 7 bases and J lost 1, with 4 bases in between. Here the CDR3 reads CASISQETQYF. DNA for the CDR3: TGTGCCAGCATTTCCCAAGAGACCCAGTACTTC.

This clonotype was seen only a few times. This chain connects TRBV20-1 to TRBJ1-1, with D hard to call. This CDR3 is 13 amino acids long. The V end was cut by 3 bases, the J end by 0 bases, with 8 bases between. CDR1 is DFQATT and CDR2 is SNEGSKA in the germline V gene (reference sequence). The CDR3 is CSASSGLNTEAFF. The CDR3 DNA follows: TGCAGTGCTAGTTCCGGCCTGAACACTGAAGCTTTCTTT.

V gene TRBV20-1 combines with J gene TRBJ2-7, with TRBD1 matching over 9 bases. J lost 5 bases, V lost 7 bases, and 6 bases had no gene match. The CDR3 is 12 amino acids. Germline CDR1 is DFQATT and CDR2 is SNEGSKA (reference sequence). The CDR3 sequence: CSVPGQGNEQYF. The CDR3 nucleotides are TGCAGTGTCCCGGGACAGGGTAACGAGCAGTACTTC.

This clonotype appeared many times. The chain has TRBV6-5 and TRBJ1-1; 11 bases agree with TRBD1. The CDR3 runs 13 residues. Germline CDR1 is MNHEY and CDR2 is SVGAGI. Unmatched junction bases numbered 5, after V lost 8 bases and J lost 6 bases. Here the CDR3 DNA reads TGTGCCAGCGTAAGGGGACAGGGGGCTGAAGCTTTCTTT. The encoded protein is CASVRGQGAEAFF.

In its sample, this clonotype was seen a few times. The CDR3 spells CASRPQGPRYYEQYF. CDR3 DNA sequence: TGTGCCAGCAGGCCACAGGGCCCTCGCTACTACGAGCAGTACTTC. V usage is TRBV28 and J usage is TRBJ2-7, with D perhaps matching TRBD1 (6 bases). Germline V gives CDR1 MDHEN, CDR2 SYDVKM. The CDR3 covers 15 residues. Deletions cut 6 bases from V and 3 bases from J, with 18 bases between.